This note documents a single TCR beta chain sequence. PCR employed 60 Vbeta and 13 Jbeta primers. Generated by immunoSEQ multiplex PCR, the TCRdb table keeps only in-frame clones and is missing some. In the table there are some 100,000 clones, around 80% of which are singletons. This record belongs to a study of cytomegalovirus exposure and HLA in healthy donors. This CDR3 is built from 18 residues. The V end lost 5 bases, the J end lost 0 bases, and 20 bases lay between the germline ends. This rearrangement joins TRBV23-1 to TRBJ1-5, with a tentative D call TRBD1 (6 bases). TRBV23-1 is an open reading frame, and its role is uncertain. The sequenced sample was PBMCs. This TCR came from a woman aged 18-29 years in good health and CMV-seronegative. For the CDR3, the DNA is TGCGCCAGCAGTGTCCGAAGAGGACAGACTAATAGCAATCAGCCCCAGCATTTT. As protein: CASSVRRGQTNSNQPQHF.